The rows below give T cell receptor beta chains drawn from one sample of a study of T cell responses to AZD1222 COVID-19 vaccine. The repertoire was sequenced with immunoSEQ multiplex PCR; TCRdb's copy has only in-frame clones and lacks some. The table shows 50,000 or so clones, with approximately 88% occurring only once. The sequenced sample was peripheral blood, obtained on day 0 of AZD1222 vaccination. These receptor sequences come from an adult in good health. CDR3s include the opening cysteine and the closing phenylalanine or tryptophan. The D gene is left open where the match is weak. Where a row states a size, it is once, few, many or the class of an expanded clone; other rows omit it.

clone size	V gene	J gene	D gene	CDR3 DNA	CDR3 protein
NA	TRBV5-4	TRBJ2-1	NA	TGTGCCAGCAGCTTGATACCAGGAGAATACAATGAGCAGTTCTTC	CASSLIPGEYNEQFF
NA	TRBV7-9	TRBJ1-2	TRBD1	TGTGCCAGCAGCTTTAATACAGGACAGGGGTCCACCTTC	CASSFNTGQGSTF
NA	TRBV14	TRBJ2-7	TRBD1	TGTGCCAGCAGCCTACCCGGGACAGGGCCCTACGAGCAGTACTTC	CASSLPGTGPYEQYF
NA	TRBV12-5	TRBJ2-7	TRBD1	TGTGCTAGTGGTGGACAGGGATTCAACTACGAGCAGTACTTC	CASGGQGFNYEQYF
NA	TRBV7-9	TRBJ1-1	NA	TGTGCCGGGGGGGACCCGAACACTGAAGCTTTCTTT	CAGGDPNTEAFF
NA	TRBV5-1	TRBJ1-3	TRBD1	TGCGCCAGCAGCTTGGTGCCAGGGGGCCTTTCTGGAAACACCATATATTTT	CASSLVPGGLSGNTIYF
NA	TRBV7-2	TRBJ2-7	NA	TGTGCCAGCAGCGAAGCGGTAAGCGAGCAGTACTTC	CASSEAVSEQYF
NA	TRBV6-5	TRBJ2-1	NA	TGTGCCAGCAGCCCGGGGGGGACAGGAGGGAATGAGCAGTTCTTC	CASSPGGTGGNEQFF
once	TRBV3-1/TRBV3-2	TRBJ2-2	NA	TGTGCCAGCAGCCAAGGGAAGGGAAGGGGATTCACCGGGGAGCTGTTTTTT	CASSQGKGRGFTGELFF
NA	TRBV11-2	TRBJ2-5	NA	TGTGCCAGCAGCTTTCAGGGGGCGGGAGCGTACCAAGAGACCCAGTACTTC	CASSFQGAGAYQETQYF
NA	TRBV2	TRBJ1-1	TRBD1	TGTGCCAGTACAGGGGAATTGAACACTGAAGCTTTCTTT	CASTGELNTEAFF
NA	TRBV12-3/TRBV12-4	TRBJ1-2	NA	TGTGCCAGCAGCCCAGGGAGAGGTGGCTACACCTTC	CASSPGRGGYTF
NA	TRBV12-3/TRBV12-4	TRBJ2-2	NA	TGTGCGACCGACCGGGCGTACACCGGGGAGCTGTTTTTT	CATDRAYTGELFF
NA	TRBV7-9	TRBJ1-6	TRBD1	TGTGCCAGCAGCCCAGCAGGGGGAGATTCACCCCTCCACTTT	CASSPAGGDSPLHF
NA	TRBV3-1/TRBV3-2	TRBJ2-2	TRBD2	TGTGCCAGCAGCCAAGAGGGACTAGCGGGAGGGGGTACCGGGGAGCTGTTTTTT	CASSQEGLAGGGTGELFF
NA	TRBV5-1	TRBJ1-3	NA	TGCGCCAGCAGCGGCGGAAACACCATATATTTT	CASSGGNTIYF
NA	TRBV4-3	TRBJ1-3	NA	TGCGCCAGCAGCCACGCCGAAGATTCTGGAAACACCATATATTTT	CASSHAEDSGNTIYF
NA	TRBV4-2	TRBJ2-3	NA	TGTGCCAGCAGCCAAGAGAACACAGATACGCAGTATTTT	CASSQENTDTQYF
once	TRBV19	TRBJ1-3	TRBD1	TGTGCCAGTAGCCCGATCGGGACAGGATACTGGACCATATATTTT	CASSPIGTGYWTIYF
NA	TRBV5-1	TRBJ2-3	TRBD2	TGCGCCAGCAGCTTGGTCGGTAGCGGGAGTGCAGATACGCAGTATTTT	CASSLVGSGSADTQYF
once	TRBV19	TRBJ1-1	TRBD1	TGTGCCAGTAGTAACCCTCGGGGACAGGGGGGCGCTGAAGCTTTCTTT	CASSNPRGQGGAEAFF
few	TRBV7-8	TRBJ2-7	NA	TGTGCCAGCAGTCCCCGCCGGGGGACCCCCTACGAGCAGTACTTC	CASSPRRGTPYEQYF
NA	TRBV5-6	TRBJ1-6	NA	TGTGCCAGCAGCTTGGACTCAGGGATAGTTTCACCCCTCCACTTT	CASSLDSGIVSPLHF
NA	TRBV6-5	TRBJ1-2	NA	TGTGCCAGCAGTTACTCGATGGCGAACAGGGAACATGGCTACACCTTC	CASSYSMANREHGYTF
NA	TRBV5-1	TRBJ1-2	NA	TGCGCCAGCAGCCCTGTGTCGGGGAACGGCTACACCTTC	CASSPVSGNGYTF
NA	TRBV3-1/TRBV3-2	TRBJ1-5	NA	TGTGCCAGCAGCCAAGGTTCTAGCAATCAGCCCCAGCATTTT	CASSQGSSNQPQHF
NA	TRBV3-1/TRBV3-2	TRBJ2-7	TRBD2	TGTGCCAGCAGCCAGAGCGTAGTAGCGGGAGGCCTCAGCCCAATCTTC	CASSQSVVAGGLSPIF
NA	TRBV14	TRBJ2-1	NA	TGTGCCAGCAGCCAGGAAGTGAGCGCGGCCTACAATGAGCAGTTCTTC	CASSQEVSAAYNEQFF
NA	TRBV11-2	TRBJ2-1	NA	TGTGCCAGCAGCTTACTTCGAGCCCGTGAGCAGTTCTTC	CASSLLRAREQFF
NA	TRBV5-4	TRBJ2-1	NA	TGTGCCAGCAGCTTGGCTCCGTCTAAGAGCTCCTACAATGAGCAGTTCTTC	CASSLAPSKSSYNEQFF
NA	TRBV10-1	TRBJ2-1	NA	TGCGCCAGCAGTGAATCCAGGGCTAGCAACGGGATCGATGAGCAGTTCTTC	CASSESRASNGIDEQFF
NA	TRBV6-5	TRBJ2-7	NA	TGTGCCAGCAGTTCCACATCGTCCCCGGGATTCTACGAGCAGTACTTC	CASSSTSSPGFYEQYF
NA	TRBV6-5	TRBJ1-1	NA	TGTGCCAGCAGTTACTCGGCGGTCATGAACACTGAAGCTTTCTTT	CASSYSAVMNTEAFF
NA	TRBV5-6	TRBJ2-7	NA	TGTGCCAGCAGCTGGCCTAAATCCGAGCAGTACTTC	CASSWPKSEQYF
NA	TRBV24-1	TRBJ2-7	NA	TGTGCCACCATGTCGTCGGACAGCTACGAGCAGTACTTC	CATMSSDSYEQYF
NA	TRBV12-5	TRBJ2-1	TRBD2	TGTGCTAGTGGTGCGGGAGACTACAATGAGCAGTTCTTC	CASGAGDYNEQFF
NA	TRBV5-8	TRBJ2-1	NA	TGTGCCAGCAGCTTAATTTGGAGGGGTGAGCAGTTCTTC	CASSLIWRGEQFF